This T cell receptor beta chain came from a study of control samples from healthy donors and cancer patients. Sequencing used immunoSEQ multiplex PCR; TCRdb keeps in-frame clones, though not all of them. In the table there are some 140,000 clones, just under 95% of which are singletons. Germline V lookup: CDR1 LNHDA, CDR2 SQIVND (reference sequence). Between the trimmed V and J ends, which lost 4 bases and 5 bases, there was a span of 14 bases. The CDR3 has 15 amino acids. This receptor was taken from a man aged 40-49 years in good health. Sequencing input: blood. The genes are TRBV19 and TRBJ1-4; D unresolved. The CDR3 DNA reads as TGTGCCAGTAGTAGGATCCGGACGGAGAATGAAAAACTGTTTTTT. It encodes CASSRIRTENEKLFF.